The 14 T cell receptor beta chains below come from one sample, sequenced in a study of blood T cell repertoires in COVID-19 (dated by TCRdb to 2019 to 2021). The library was made by the immunoSEQ multiplex PCR assay. The source is immuneACCESS, and TCRdb retained only in-frame sequences with V and J called. Part of the clones is not carried over; for the studies checked, unresolved V genes explain less than half of this, and the remainder is unexplained. Across this sample there are around 200,000 clones, with roughly 88% seen only once. The top ten clonotypes cover around 6.7% of the sample. The specimen sequenced was peripheral blood. The source is a middle-aged woman with COVID-19, enrolled during active disease.

V is TRBV5-1 and J is TRBJ2-2, with a weak D call TRBD1 (5 bases). CDR1 SGHRS and CDR2 YFSETQ come from the germline V gene. The V end lost 2 bases, the J end lost 7 bases, and 12 bases lay between the germline ends. The length of the CDR3 is 14 residues. This CDR3 reads CASSFMGRGGELFF. CDR3 bases: TGCGCCAGCAGCTTCATGGGTAGGGGCGGGGAGCTGTTTTTT.

V and J are TRBV6-5 and TRBJ2-2, with a possible D match to TRBD2 (6 bases). V lost 6 bases and J lost 4, with 15 bases in between. In germline, CDR1 is MNHEY, CDR2 SVGAGI. CDR3 size: 15 residues. CDR3: CASRRTKSSTGELFF. The CDR3 coding sequence is TGTGCCAGCAGACGGACTAAAAGTAGCACCGGGGAGCTGTTTTTT.

The chain combines TRBV11-2 with TRBJ2-1; TRBD2 matches 11 bases. With 4 bases clipped from V and 6 bases from J, the junction kept 11 bases outside the gene matches. This CDR3 contains 17 residues. Looked up from germline, CDR1 is SGHAT and CDR2 is FQNNGV. CDR3 nucleotide sequence: TGTGCCAGCAGCTCATCTATAGCGGGAGGGACCATCAATGAGCAGTTCTTC. It codes for CASSSSIAGGTINEQFF.

The chain carries TRBV27 and TRBJ2-1; tentative D call: TRBD1 (6 bases). V was clipped by 5 bases and J by 4 bases, with 21 bases between them. The CDR3 length is 17 residues. In germline, CDR1 is MNHEY, CDR2 SMNVEV (reference sequence). The CDR3 DNA is TGTGCCAGCAGTAGAACCCTCCGGGACAACTTTTACAATGAGCAGTTCTTC. Protein product: CASSRTLRDNFYNEQFF.

This clone has just a few counts. The V gene is TRBV2, the J gene TRBJ1-6; D perhaps matches TRBD1 (5 bases). Trimming stripped 5 bases from V and 8 bases from J, with 10 bases between. Germline V gene data show CDR1 as SNHLY and CDR2 as FYNNEI. The CDR3 sequence is 13 residues long. CDR3 residues: CASSPDRDSPLHF. The CDR3 DNA is TGTGCCAGCAGTCCAGACAGAGATTCACCCCTCCACTTT.

The chain couples TRBV4-2 to TRBJ2-3; 10 nucleotides align to TRBD2. V dropped 0 bases and J dropped 9; count of bases not matched to a gene: 9. The CDR3 extends over 16 amino acids. Germline CDR1 LGHNA, CDR2 YNFKEQ. In DNA, the CDR3 is TGTGCCAGCAGCCAAGATTCGGCTAGCGGGGGTAGGACGCAGTATTTT. Translated: CASSQDSASGGRTQYF.

This sequence joins TRBV7-8 and TRBJ2-3, with a possible D match to TRBD2 (5 bases). The CDR3 totals 19 residues. Germline-derived CDR1 and CDR2 are SGHVS and FQNEAQ. Deletions cut 5 bases from V and 1 base from J, with 25 bases between. The CDR3 DNA reads TGTGCCAGCAGCCCCTATGAGGGCTTTTTCTCTTCCGGCACAGATACGCAGTATTTT. Translating it yields CASSPYEGFFSSGTDTQYF.

The chain has TRBV28 and TRBJ1-5, with 7 bases identical to TRBD1. Germline CDR1 MDHEN, CDR2 SYDVKM. Trimming at V came to 5 bases and at J to 3 bases, leaving 10 bases not matched to a gene. The CDR3 totals 16 residues. CDR3 protein: CASSTRGSKHNQPQHF. In DNA, the CDR3 is TGTGCCAGCAGTACCAGGGGGTCAAAACACAATCAGCCCCAGCATTTT.

This clone was detected a few times. The chain carries TRBV6-4 and TRBJ1-1; a weak D match, TRBD1 (6 bases). The CDR3 is 13 residues long. V lost 0 bases and J lost 11, with 13 bases in between. Germline CDR1 is MRHNA and CDR2 is SNTAGT. Here the CDR3 DNA reads TGTGCCAGCAGTGACTCGGCGTGGGGGCGGGCTTTCTTT. Encoded protein: CASSDSAWGRAFF.

V usage is TRBV9 and J usage is TRBJ1-4, with 7 bases identical to TRBD1. With V trimmed by 4 bases and J by 5 bases, 8 bases remained unmatched. Germline CDR1 reads SGDLS; CDR2 reads YYNGEE. This CDR3 region has 15 residues. CDR3 in DNA: TGTGCCAGCAGCTTCGCCGGGACAGAGAATGAAAAACTGTTTTTT. It codes for CASSFAGTENEKLFF.

V usage is TRBV7-2 and J usage is TRBJ1-2; D remains unclear. Trimming stripped 1 base from V and 3 bases from J, with 6 bases between. Germline V gene lookup returns CDR1 SGHTA and CDR2 FQGNSA. The CDR3 totals 13 residues. As DNA, the CDR3 is TGTGCCAGCAGCTTAGGTAGCTACTATGGCTACACCTTC. Amino acids: CASSLGSYYGYTF.

The chain couples TRBV5-1 to TRBJ2-6; the match to TRBD1 covers 7 bases. Germline trimming cut 8 bases from V and 2 bases from J; bases unmatched to any gene: 7. Germline CDR1 reads SGHRS; CDR2 reads YFSETQ. The CDR3 contains 15 residues. CDR3 residues: CASFTGAPGANVLTF. CDR3 bases: TGCGCCAGTTTCACAGGGGCTCCTGGGGCCAACGTCCTGACTTTC.

This clone showed up just a few times. V and J are TRBV5-1 and TRBJ2-7; D gene unclear. Trimming took 1 base from V and 4 from J, leaving 9 bases between them. This CDR3 spans 13 amino acids. Germline V gene sequence: CDR1 SGHRS, CDR2 YFSETQ. Written as DNA, the CDR3 is TGCGCCAGCAGCTTGCAACAGATTTACGAGCAGTACTTC. Its translation is CASSLQQIYEQYF.

The chain couples TRBV29-1 to TRBJ2-6; D might be TRBD1 (5 bases). Germline CDR1 and CDR2: SQVTM and ANQGSEA. This CDR3 contains 14 residues. Trimming removed 6 bases at V and 4 bases at J, with 13 bases between. CDR3 bases: TGCAGCGTCCTTCCAGGGCTAGGGGCCAACGTCCTGACTTTC. As protein: CSVLPGLGANVLTF.